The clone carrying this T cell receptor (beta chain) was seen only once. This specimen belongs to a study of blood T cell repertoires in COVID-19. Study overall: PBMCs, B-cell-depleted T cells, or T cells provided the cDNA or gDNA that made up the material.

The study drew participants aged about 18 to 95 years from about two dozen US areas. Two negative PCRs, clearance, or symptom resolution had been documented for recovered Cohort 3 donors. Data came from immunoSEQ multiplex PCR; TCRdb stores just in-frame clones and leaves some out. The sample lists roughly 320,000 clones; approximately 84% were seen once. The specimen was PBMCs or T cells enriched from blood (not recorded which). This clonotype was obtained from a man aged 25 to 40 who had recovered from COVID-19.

CDR3 in amino acids: CASSPGTGTNTGELFF. Here the CDR3 DNA reads TGTGCCAGCAGCCCCGGGACAGGGACGAACACCGGGGAGCTGTTTTTT. The chain carries TRBV5-6 and TRBJ2-2, with 9 bases lining up with TRBD1. V lost 4 bases to trimming and J lost 0 bases; unmatched junction nucleotides: 4. The CDR3 length is 16 residues. Germline loops: CDR1 SGHDT, CDR2 YYEEEE.